This TCR beta chain was sequenced for a study of regulatory T cells in long-lasting Graves disease. Study-wide background: Less than 3 months of antithyroid drugs had been taken by newly diagnosed Graves' patients.

V lost 1 base and J 10 bases, leaving 13 bases between the germline ends. The CDR3 covers 13 residues. Germline assignment: CDR1 SGHDN and CDR2 FVKESK. Study observations and caveats: For persistent Graves' patients, TCR diversity was lower than for newly diagnosed ones.

Sample time point: newly diagnosed GD, antithyroid drugs for less than 3 months. Preparation of the TCR library used RNA extracted from PBMCs. This clonotype was found a few times. Antigen unknown. Relying on iRepertoire HTBI primers and Arm-PCR of CDR3 regions, the team built TCR beta libraries. Each CDR3 protein gets one entry after TCRdb re-called the multiplex PCR reads with MiXCR. The data contain 400,000 to 450,000 distinct CDR3 sequences, more than 12% of them seen just once; the ten biggest clones take up 15% to 20%. These data also featured in a second study, about T cells in Graves' hyperthyroidism and ophthalmopathy. That paper adds: The study left out patients who had uncontrolled infection, other autoimmune disease, pregnancy or lactation. Most thyroid clonotypes with frequency above 0.001 were detected in blood.

The V and J genes are TRBV14 and TRBJ1-2, with D unclear. The receptor was isolated from a woman aged 25 to 45 with Graves disease. The sequencing here drew on peripheral blood mononuclear cells (PBMCs), taken at new diagnosis, from a patient treated with antithyroid drugs. The CDR3 protein is CASSQVNLGLYTF. Here the CDR3 DNA reads TGTGCCAGCAGCCAAGTAAACTTGGGTCTCTACACCTTC. Complete variable domain (other parts from reference TRBV14 and TRBJ1-2): EAGVTQFPSHSVIEKGQTVTLRCDPISGHDNLYWYRRVMGKEIKFLLHFVKESKQDESGMPNNRFLAERTGGTYSTLKVQPAELEDSGVYFCASSQVNLGLYTFGSGTRLTVV.